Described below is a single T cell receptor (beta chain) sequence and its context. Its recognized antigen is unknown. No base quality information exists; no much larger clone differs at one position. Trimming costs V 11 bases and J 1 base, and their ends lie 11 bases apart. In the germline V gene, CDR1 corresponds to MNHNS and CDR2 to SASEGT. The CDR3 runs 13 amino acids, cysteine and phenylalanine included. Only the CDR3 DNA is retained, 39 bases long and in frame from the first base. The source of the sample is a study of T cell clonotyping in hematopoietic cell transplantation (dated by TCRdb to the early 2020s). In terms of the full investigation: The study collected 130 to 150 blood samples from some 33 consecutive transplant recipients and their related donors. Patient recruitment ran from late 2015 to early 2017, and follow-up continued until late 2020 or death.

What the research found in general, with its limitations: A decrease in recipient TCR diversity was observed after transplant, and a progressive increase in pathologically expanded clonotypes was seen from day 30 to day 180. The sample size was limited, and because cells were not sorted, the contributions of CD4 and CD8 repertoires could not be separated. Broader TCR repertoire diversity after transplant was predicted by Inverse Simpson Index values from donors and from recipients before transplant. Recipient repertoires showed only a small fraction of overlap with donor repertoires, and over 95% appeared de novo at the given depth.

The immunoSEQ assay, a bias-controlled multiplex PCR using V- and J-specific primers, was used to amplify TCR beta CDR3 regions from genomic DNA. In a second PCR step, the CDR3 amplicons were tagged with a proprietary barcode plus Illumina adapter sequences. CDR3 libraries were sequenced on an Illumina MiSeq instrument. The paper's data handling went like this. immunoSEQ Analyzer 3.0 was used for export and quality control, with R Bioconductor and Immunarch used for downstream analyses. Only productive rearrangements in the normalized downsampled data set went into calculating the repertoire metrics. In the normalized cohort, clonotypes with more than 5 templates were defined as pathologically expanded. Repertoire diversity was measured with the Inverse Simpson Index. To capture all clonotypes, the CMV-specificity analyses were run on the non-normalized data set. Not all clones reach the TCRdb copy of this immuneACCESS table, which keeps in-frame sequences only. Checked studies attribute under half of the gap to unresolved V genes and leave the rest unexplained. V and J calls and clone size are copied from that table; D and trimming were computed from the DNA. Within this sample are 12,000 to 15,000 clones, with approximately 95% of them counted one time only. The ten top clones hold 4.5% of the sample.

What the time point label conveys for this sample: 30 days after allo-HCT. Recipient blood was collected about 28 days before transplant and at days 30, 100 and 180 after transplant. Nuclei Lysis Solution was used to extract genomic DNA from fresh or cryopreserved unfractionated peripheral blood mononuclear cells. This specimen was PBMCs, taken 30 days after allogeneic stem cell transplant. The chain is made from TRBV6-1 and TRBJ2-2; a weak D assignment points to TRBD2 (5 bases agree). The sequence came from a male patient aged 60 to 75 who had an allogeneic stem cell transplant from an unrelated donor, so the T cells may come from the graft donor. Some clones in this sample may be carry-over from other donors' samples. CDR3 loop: CAGTRGNTGELFF. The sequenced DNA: TGTGCCGGCACCCGGGGGAACACCGGGGAGCTGTTTTTT.